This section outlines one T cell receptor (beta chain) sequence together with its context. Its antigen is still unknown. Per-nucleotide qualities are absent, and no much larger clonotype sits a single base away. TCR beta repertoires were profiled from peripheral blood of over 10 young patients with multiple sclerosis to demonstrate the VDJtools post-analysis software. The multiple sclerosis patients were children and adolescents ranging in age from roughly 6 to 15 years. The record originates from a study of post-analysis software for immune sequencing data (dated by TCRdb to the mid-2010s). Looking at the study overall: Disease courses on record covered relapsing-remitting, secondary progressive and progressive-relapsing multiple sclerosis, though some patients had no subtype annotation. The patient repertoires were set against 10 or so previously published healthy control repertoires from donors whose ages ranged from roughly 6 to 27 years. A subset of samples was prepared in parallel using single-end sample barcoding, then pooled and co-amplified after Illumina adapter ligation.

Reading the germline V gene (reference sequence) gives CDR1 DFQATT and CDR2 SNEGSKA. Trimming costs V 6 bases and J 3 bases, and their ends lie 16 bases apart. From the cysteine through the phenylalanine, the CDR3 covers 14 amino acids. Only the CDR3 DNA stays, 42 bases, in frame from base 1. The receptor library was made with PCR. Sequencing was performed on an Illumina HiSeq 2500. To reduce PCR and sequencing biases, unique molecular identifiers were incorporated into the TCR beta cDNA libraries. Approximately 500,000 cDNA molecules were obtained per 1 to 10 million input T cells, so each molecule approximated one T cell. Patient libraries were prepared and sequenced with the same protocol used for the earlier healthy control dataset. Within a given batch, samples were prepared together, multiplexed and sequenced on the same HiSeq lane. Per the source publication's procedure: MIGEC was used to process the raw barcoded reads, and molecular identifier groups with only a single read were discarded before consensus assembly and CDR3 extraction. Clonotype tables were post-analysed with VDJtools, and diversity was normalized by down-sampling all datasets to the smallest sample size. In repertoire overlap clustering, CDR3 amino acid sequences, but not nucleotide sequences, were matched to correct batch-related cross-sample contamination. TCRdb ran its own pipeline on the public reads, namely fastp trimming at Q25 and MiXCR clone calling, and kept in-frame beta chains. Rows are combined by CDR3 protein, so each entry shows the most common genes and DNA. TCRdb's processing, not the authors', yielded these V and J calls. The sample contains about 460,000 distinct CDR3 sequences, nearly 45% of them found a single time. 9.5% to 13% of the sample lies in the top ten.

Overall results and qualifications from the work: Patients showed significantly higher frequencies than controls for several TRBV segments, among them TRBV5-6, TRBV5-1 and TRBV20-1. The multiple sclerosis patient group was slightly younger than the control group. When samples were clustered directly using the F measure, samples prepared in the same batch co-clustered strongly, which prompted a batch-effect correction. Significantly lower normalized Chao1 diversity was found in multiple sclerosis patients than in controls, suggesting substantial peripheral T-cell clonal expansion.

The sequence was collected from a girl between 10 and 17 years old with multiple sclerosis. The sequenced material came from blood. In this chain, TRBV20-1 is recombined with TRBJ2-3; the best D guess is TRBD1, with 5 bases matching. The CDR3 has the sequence CSAPGSGKTDTQYF. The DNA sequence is TGCAGTGCGCCCGGATCAGGGAAAACAGATACGCAGTATTTT.